Listed below are T cell receptor beta chains from one sample, sequenced in a study of blood T cell repertoires in COVID-19. This table comes from immunoSEQ multiplex PCR, and its TCRdb copy is limited to in-frame clones, with some not included. Of a few hundred thousand clones in the sample, over 75% were seen once. The sequencing input was PBMCs or T cells enriched from blood (not recorded which). The receptor set was obtained from a woman aged 40 to 50 with acute COVID-19. CDR3s include the opening cysteine and the closing phenylalanine or tryptophan. Fields, in order: V gene, clone size, J gene, D gene, CDR3 protein, CDR3 DNA. The D gene is left open where the match is weak. Only part of the rows carry a size: once, few, many, or a class if the clone is expanded.

V gene: TRBV5-1; clone size: .; J gene: TRBJ1-1; D gene: .; CDR3 protein: CASSLNRNTEAFF; CDR3 DNA: TGCGCCAGCAGCTTGAACAGGAACACTGAAGCTTTCTTT
V gene: TRBV11-2; clone size: few; J gene: TRBJ2-3; D gene: .; CDR3 protein: CASSPGTSTDTQYF; CDR3 DNA: TGTGCCAGCAGCCCGGGGACTAGCACAGATACGCAGTATTTT
V gene: TRBV5-1; clone size: .; J gene: TRBJ1-1; D gene: .; CDR3 protein: CASSLDRTTEAFF; CDR3 DNA: TGCGCCAGCAGCTTGGACAGGACCACTGAAGCTTTCTTT
V gene: TRBV29-1; clone size: .; J gene: TRBJ1-2; D gene: TRBD1; CDR3 protein: CSVENRGVPGYTF; CDR3 DNA: TGCAGCGTTGAGAACAGGGGAGTTCCTGGCTACACCTTC
V gene: TRBV5-8; clone size: once; J gene: TRBJ2-5; D gene: .; CDR3 protein: CASSFGQRQETQYF; CDR3 DNA: TGTGCCAGCAGCTTTGGACAGAGACAAGAGACCCAGTACTTC
V gene: TRBV9; clone size: .; J gene: TRBJ2-4; D gene: .; CDR3 protein: CASSSPGTLAKNIQYF; CDR3 DNA: TGTGCCAGCAGCTCACCCGGGACACTAGCCAAAAACATTCAGTACTTC
V gene: TRBV7-9; clone size: .; J gene: TRBJ2-7; D gene: TRBD1; CDR3 protein: CASSPQRQGAGEQYF; CDR3 DNA: TGTGCCAGCAGCCCCCAGCGGCAGGGGGCCGGTGAGCAGTACTTC
V gene: TRBV25-1; clone size: .; J gene: TRBJ1-6; D gene: TRBD1; CDR3 protein: CASSPGTENSPLHF; CDR3 DNA: TGTGCCAGCAGTCCAGGGACAGAGAATTCACCCCTCCACTTT
V gene: TRBV6-5; clone size: .; J gene: TRBJ2-7; D gene: TRBD2; CDR3 protein: CASSYSSLTSDYEQYF; CDR3 DNA: TGTGCCAGCAGTTACTCGTCCCTCACTAGCGACTACGAGCAGTACTTC
V gene: TRBV28; clone size: .; J gene: TRBJ1-5; D gene: .; CDR3 protein: CASSLRQMGQPQHF; CDR3 DNA: TGTGCCAGCAGTTTAAGACAGATGGGTCAGCCCCAGCATTTT
V gene: TRBV4-1; clone size: .; J gene: TRBJ2-1; D gene: .; CDR3 protein: CASSHVPGVYNEQFF; CDR3 DNA: TGCGCCAGCAGCCACGTCCCGGGGGTGTACAATGAGCAGTTCTTC
V gene: TRBV28; clone size: .; J gene: TRBJ1-3; D gene: .; CDR3 protein: CASGREPSSSGNTIYF; CDR3 DNA: TGTGCCAGCGGAAGGGAGCCCTCAAGCTCTGGAAACACCATATATTTT
V gene: TRBV28; clone size: .; J gene: TRBJ1-5; D gene: .; CDR3 protein: CASSFFSPQHF; CDR3 DNA: TGTGCCAGCAGTTTTTTCTCGCCCCAGCATTTT
V gene: TRBV6-2/TRBV6-3; clone size: .; J gene: TRBJ1-1; D gene: .; CDR3 protein: CASSYEAPTEAFF; CDR3 DNA: TGTGCCAGCAGTTACGAGGCTCCCACTGAAGCTTTCTTT
V gene: TRBV11-2; clone size: once; J gene: TRBJ1-2; D gene: TRBD1; CDR3 protein: CASSARQGWGYTF; CDR3 DNA: TGTGCCAGCAGCGCCAGACAGGGTTGGGGCTACACCTTC
V gene: TRBV3-1/TRBV3-2; clone size: .; J gene: TRBJ2-1; D gene: .; CDR3 protein: CASSQGVRSEQFF; CDR3 DNA: TGTGCCAGCAGCCAAGGGGTCCGGAGTGAGCAGTTCTTC
V gene: TRBV28; clone size: .; J gene: TRBJ1-4; D gene: TRBD1; CDR3 protein: CASINRGRGEKLFF; CDR3 DNA: TGTGCCAGCATCAACAGGGGGCGCGGGGAAAAACTGTTTTTT
V gene: TRBV15; clone size: few; J gene: TRBJ2-3; D gene: TRBD1; CDR3 protein: CATSRGDRDTDTQYF; CDR3 DNA: TGTGCCACCAGCCGCGGGGACAGGGACACAGATACGCAGTATTTT
V gene: TRBV2; clone size: .; J gene: TRBJ1-5; D gene: TRBD1; CDR3 protein: CASSGATGSQPQHF; CDR3 DNA: TGTGCCAGCAGCGGGGCGACAGGGAGCCAGCCCCAGCATTTT
V gene: TRBV18; clone size: .; J gene: TRBJ1-2; D gene: TRBD1; CDR3 protein: CASSPADRGLGYTF; CDR3 DNA: TGTGCCAGCTCACCAGCGGACAGGGGGCTCGGCTACACCTTC
V gene: TRBV11-2; clone size: .; J gene: TRBJ2-2; D gene: TRBD1; CDR3 protein: CATSTGINTGELFF; CDR3 DNA: TGTGCCACCTCGACAGGGATTAACACCGGGGAGCTGTTTTTT
V gene: TRBV7-9; clone size: .; J gene: TRBJ1-4; D gene: TRBD1; CDR3 protein: CASSLATGTTNEKLFF; CDR3 DNA: TGTGCCAGCAGCTTAGCGACAGGGACCACTAATGAAAAACTGTTTTTT
V gene: TRBV11-3; clone size: few; J gene: TRBJ1-3; D gene: .; CDR3 protein: CASSLVASEGNTIYF; CDR3 DNA: TGTGCCAGCAGCTTAGTAGCCAGCGAGGGAAACACCATATATTTT
V gene: TRBV19; clone size: .; J gene: TRBJ1-5; D gene: .; CDR3 protein: CASSIESRNQPQHF; CDR3 DNA: TGTGCCAGTAGTATAGAAAGTCGGAATCAGCCCCAGCATTTT
V gene: TRBV6-5; clone size: .; J gene: TRBJ1-5; D gene: .; CDR3 protein: CASSYSGVQPQHF; CDR3 DNA: TGTGCCAGCAGTTACTCAGGGGTTCAGCCCCAGCATTTT
V gene: TRBV15; clone size: .; J gene: TRBJ2-2; D gene: .; CDR3 protein: CATSRGGQNTGELFF; CDR3 DNA: TGTGCCACCAGCAGAGGCGGCCAGAACACCGGGGAGCTGTTTTTT
V gene: TRBV4-2; clone size: .; J gene: TRBJ2-7; D gene: TRBD2; CDR3 protein: CASSQEAREVSYEQYF; CDR3 DNA: TGTGCCAGCAGCCAAGAAGCGCGGGAGGTGTCCTACGAGCAGTACTTC
V gene: TRBV3-1/TRBV3-2; clone size: .; J gene: TRBJ2-3; D gene: TRBD2; CDR3 protein: CASSQGGTSGRDTQYF; CDR3 DNA: TGTGCCAGCAGCCAAGGAGGGACTAGCGGGAGGGATACGCAGTATTTT
V gene: TRBV28; clone size: .; J gene: TRBJ2-2; D gene: TRBD1; CDR3 protein: CASIARQGPRGTGELFF; CDR3 DNA: TGTGCCAGCATTGCTAGACAGGGTCCTCGCGGCACCGGGGAGCTGTTTTTT
V gene: TRBV5-5; clone size: .; J gene: TRBJ1-1; D gene: TRBD1; CDR3 protein: CASSLVLDRAEAFF; CDR3 DNA: TGTGCCAGCAGCTTGGTTCTGGACAGGGCTGAAGCTTTCTTT
V gene: TRBV5-1; clone size: .; J gene: TRBJ1-2; D gene: .; CDR3 protein: CASRVGDIDYGYTF; CDR3 DNA: TGCGCCAGCAGAGTGGGGGACATCGACTATGGCTACACCTTC
V gene: TRBV9; clone size: .; J gene: TRBJ2-3; D gene: TRBD1; CDR3 protein: CASSSDRGGTDTQYF; CDR3 DNA: TGTGCCAGCAGCTCGGACAGGGGCGGTACAGATACGCAGTATTTT
V gene: TRBV7-7; clone size: .; J gene: TRBJ1-2; D gene: TRBD1; CDR3 protein: CASSTDRGNANYGYTF; CDR3 DNA: TGTGCTAGCAGCACTGACAGGGGGAATGCTAACTATGGCTACACCTTC
V gene: TRBV5-5; clone size: .; J gene: TRBJ1-6; D gene: .; CDR3 protein: CASSLNGQTNSPLHF; CDR3 DNA: TGTGCCAGCAGCTTGAATGGACAGACGAATTCACCCCTCCACTTT
V gene: TRBV18; clone size: .; J gene: TRBJ1-3; D gene: .; CDR3 protein: CASSPGQFSSGNTIYF; CDR3 DNA: TGTGCCAGCTCACCCGGACAGTTTAGCTCTGGAAACACCATATATTTT
V gene: TRBV12-3/TRBV12-4; clone size: .; J gene: TRBJ2-1; D gene: TRBD1; CDR3 protein: CASSTRQGGEQFF; CDR3 DNA: TGTGCCAGCAGCACGAGACAGGGGGGTGAGCAGTTCTTC
V gene: TRBV3-1/TRBV3-2; clone size: .; J gene: TRBJ2-7; D gene: TRBD1; CDR3 protein: CASSLRTGDHYEQYF; CDR3 DNA: TGTGCCAGCAGCTTGCGGACAGGGGATCACTACGAGCAGTACTTC
V gene: TRBV11-2; clone size: .; J gene: TRBJ1-6; D gene: TRBD1; CDR3 protein: CASSRLDRTGQYNSPLHF; CDR3 DNA: TGTGCCAGCAGCCGTTTGGACAGGACGGGCCAATATAATTCACCCCTCCACTTT
V gene: TRBV19; clone size: .; J gene: TRBJ2-7; D gene: .; CDR3 protein: CASSIRDIAEQYF; CDR3 DNA: TGTGCCAGTAGTATCCGGGACATAGCCGAGCAGTACTTC
V gene: TRBV20-1; clone size: .; J gene: TRBJ2-5; D gene: .; CDR3 protein: CSARETQYF; CDR3 DNA: TGCAGTGCGCGGGAGACCCAGTACTTC
V gene: TRBV18; clone size: .; J gene: TRBJ2-7; D gene: .; CDR3 protein: CASSQQRTAYEQYF; CDR3 DNA: TGTGCCAGCTCACAGCAAAGGACAGCATACGAGCAGTACTTC
V gene: TRBV5-6; clone size: .; J gene: TRBJ1-1; D gene: .; CDR3 protein: CASSRILTGLNTEAFF; CDR3 DNA: TGTGCCAGCAGCCGAATTCTCACAGGATTGAACACTGAAGCTTTCTTT
V gene: TRBV3-1/TRBV3-2; clone size: once; J gene: TRBJ2-7; D gene: TRBD2; CDR3 protein: CASSQGFSGGIYEQYF; CDR3 DNA: TGTGCCAGCAGCCAAGGTTTTAGCGGGGGGATTTACGAGCAGTACTTC
V gene: TRBV7-3; clone size: .; J gene: TRBJ2-1; D gene: .; CDR3 protein: CASSRNGGPAYNEQFF; CDR3 DNA: TGTGCCAGCAGCCGAAACGGGGGGCCTGCCTACAATGAGCAGTTCTTC
V gene: TRBV28; clone size: .; J gene: TRBJ2-7; D gene: TRBD1; CDR3 protein: CASISPGQSYEQYF; CDR3 DNA: TGTGCCAGCATCTCACCGGGACAGTCCTACGAGCAGTACTTC
V gene: TRBV2; clone size: .; J gene: TRBJ2-1; D gene: .; CDR3 protein: CASSEGRDASYNEQFF; CDR3 DNA: TGTGCCAGCAGTGAAGGGCGGGATGCTTCCTACAATGAGCAGTTCTTC